Listed below are T cell receptor beta chains from one sample, sequenced in a study of T cell responses to AZD1222 COVID-19 vaccine. The method was immunoSEQ multiplex PCR; TCRdb's version includes in-frame clones alone and lacks a portion of them. Of 110,000 to 150,000 clones in the sample, roughly 93% were seen once. This material consisted of peripheral blood, taken after recovery from COVID-19. These receptors all come from an adult who had recovered from COVID-19. Each CDR3 is given with its conserved first and last residue. The D gene is left open where the match is weak. A clone size is listed for some rows: how often the clone was seen (once, few, many), or a class if it is expanded.

v_call,clone_size,j_call,d_call,cdr3_aa,cdr3_nt
TRBV7-2,once,TRBJ1-5,TRBD1,CASRQGLNQPQHF,TGTGCCAGCAGACAGGGGCTCAATCAGCCCCAGCATTTT
TRBV12-3/TRBV12-4,.,TRBJ1-1,.,CASRKGQINEAFF,TGTGCCAGCAGGAAAGGACAGATAAATGAAGCTTTCTTT
TRBV4-2,.,TRBJ1-6,.,CASSQERSSSYNSPLHF,TGTGCCAGCAGCCAAGAAAGGTCAAGCTCCTATAATTCACCCCTCCACTTT
TRBV2,.,TRBJ1-4,TRBD1,CASRGQVNEKLFF,TGTGCCAGCAGGGGACAGGTGAATGAAAAACTGTTTTTT
TRBV20-1,.,TRBJ2-1,.,CSARGQNEQFF,TGCAGTGCTAGAGGGCAGAATGAGCAGTTCTTC
TRBV11-2,.,TRBJ2-2,.,CASSFLTGSTGELFF,TGTGCCAGCAGCTTTTTAACAGGGAGCACCGGGGAGCTGTTTTTT
TRBV20-1,.,TRBJ2-7,.,CSASPPTGLEQYF,TGCAGTGCTAGTCCCCCGACCGGGCTTGAGCAGTACTTC
TRBV4-1,.,TRBJ2-2,TRBD2,CASSQGLAYTGELFF,TGCGCCAGCAGCCAAGGACTAGCTTACACCGGGGAGCTGTTTTTT
TRBV10-1,few,TRBJ2-3,.,CASSDRDPSTDTQYF,TGCGCCAGCAGTGACCGGGACCCTAGCACAGATACGCAGTATTTT
TRBV6-1,.,TRBJ1-1,TRBD1,CASSEWAGGGNTEAFF,TGTGCCAGCAGTGAATGGGCAGGGGGGGGAAACACTGAAGCTTTCTTT
TRBV3-1/TRBV3-2,.,TRBJ1-4,.,CASSQGGSGGKLFF,TGTGCCAGCAGCCAAGGGGGGTCTGGGGGAAAACTGTTTTTT
TRBV6-6,.,TRBJ2-4,.,CASSPNGGSIAKNIQYF,TGTGCCAGCAGTCCGAATGGTGGCTCCATAGCCAAAAACATTCAGTACTTC
TRBV5-1,.,TRBJ2-7,.,CASSLHPGTNSYEQYF,TGCGCCAGCAGCTTGCATCCGGGGACGAACTCCTACGAGCAGTACTTC
TRBV27,.,TRBJ2-1,.,CASRHGSPGNEQFF,TGTGCCAGCAGGCACGGGAGTCCCGGCAATGAGCAGTTCTTC
TRBV27,.,TRBJ1-1,.,CASSVSRTANTEAFF,TGTGCCAGCAGTGTATCCAGGACGGCGAACACTGAAGCTTTCTTT
TRBV6-6,.,TRBJ2-7,.,CASAKAYEQYF,TGTGCCAGCGCCAAGGCCTACGAGCAGTACTTC
TRBV6-5,.,TRBJ2-7,.,CASLGQPAYEQYF,TGTGCCAGCTTAGGACAGCCGGCCTACGAGCAGTACTTC
TRBV6-8,.,TRBJ2-7,TRBD2,CASSPPGLAGEPTEQYF,TGTGCCAGCAGTCCACCGGGACTAGCGGGAGAGCCGACCGAGCAGTACTTC
TRBV6-1,.,TRBJ2-3,.,CASSETGAGPLTDTQYF,TGTGCCAGCAGTGAAACTGGGGCGGGCCCCCTCACAGATACGCAGTATTTT
TRBV19,.,TRBJ2-3,TRBD2,CASSTSGSGKDTQYF,TGTGCCAGTAGTACTAGCGGGAGCGGTAAAGATACGCAGTATTTT
TRBV9,.,TRBJ2-7,.,CASSPSGTETYEQYF,TGTGCCAGCAGCCCGTCCGGGACGGAGACCTACGAGCAGTACTTC
TRBV19,.,TRBJ2-3,.,CASSLDTGGTDTQYF,TGTGCCAGTAGTCTGGACACAGGTGGCACAGATACGCAGTATTTT
TRBV9,.,TRBJ2-1,TRBD2,CASSPQLASGTYNEQFF,TGTGCCAGCAGCCCCCAATTGGCTAGCGGGACCTACAATGAGCAGTTCTTC
TRBV4-1,.,TRBJ2-5,.,CASSQRQQETQYF,TGCGCCAGCAGCCAACGGCAGCAAGAGACCCAGTACTTC
TRBV28,.,TRBJ2-7,.,CASSQRGQGRYEQYF,TGTGCCAGCAGTCAACGGGGTCAGGGGAGGTACGAGCAGTACTTC
TRBV5-4,once,TRBJ1-1,.,CASSYPGEEGLGTEAFF,TGTGCCAGCAGCTACCCAGGGGAGGAGGGGTTAGGCACTGAAGCTTTCTTT
TRBV6-5,.,TRBJ1-6,TRBD1,CASMGQGRSPLHF,TGTGCCAGCATGGGACAGGGTCGATCACCCCTCCACTTT
TRBV29-1,.,TRBJ2-7,TRBD2,CSVVSGSRYEQYF,TGCAGCGTTGTCAGCGGGAGCCGCTACGAGCAGTACTTC
TRBV5-1,once,TRBJ2-7,.,CASSLGPRDEQYF,TGCGCCAGCAGCTTGGGACCCCGGGACGAGCAGTACTTC
TRBV7-3,.,TRBJ1-6,.,CASSTNPGIHPPHF,TGTGCCAGCAGCACCAACCCCGGGATCCACCCCCCCCACTTT
TRBV30,once,TRBJ1-5,TRBD1,CAWIVSRDRRLNQPQHF,TGTGCCTGGATAGTTTCGAGGGACAGGCGGCTCAATCAGCCCCAGCATTTT
TRBV9,.,TRBJ2-1,TRBD1,CASSAGQGEYNEQFF,TGTGCCAGCAGCGCGGGACAGGGGGAATACAATGAGCAGTTCTTC
TRBV2,.,TRBJ2-4,.,CATLAKNIQYF,TGTGCCACCCTGGCCAAAAACATTCAGTACTTC
TRBV28,once,TRBJ1-2,.,CASRSAGGLNYGYTF,TGTGCCAGCAGGTCCGCGGGGGGCCTCAACTATGGCTACACCTTC
TRBV28,.,TRBJ1-2,.,CASSFGAYGYTF,TGTGCCAGCAGTTTTGGGGCTTATGGCTACACCTTC
TRBV14,.,TRBJ1-1,.,CASSRRNTEAFF,TGTGCCAGCAGCCGTAGGAACACTGAAGCTTTCTTT
TRBV18,.,TRBJ2-5,.,CASSPERNPYQETQYF,TGTGCCAGCTCACCGGAACGGAACCCGTACCAAGAGACCCAGTACTTC
TRBV3-1/TRBV3-2,.,TRBJ2-1,.,CASSQASSYNEQFF,TGTGCCAGCAGCCAAGCGTCCAGTTACAATGAGCAGTTCTTC
TRBV19,.,TRBJ2-3,.,CASSIASGISTDTQYF,TGTGCCAGTAGTATAGCATCCGGAATCAGCACAGATACGCAGTATTTT
TRBV5-8,.,TRBJ1-1,.,CASSLGGPAAFF,TGTGCCAGCAGCTTGGGAGGGCCGGCGGCTTTCTTT
TRBV29-1,.,TRBJ1-1,.,CSVESTSIHTEAFF,TGCAGCGTTGAAAGTACATCAATACACACTGAAGCTTTCTTT
TRBV5-4,.,TRBJ2-7,TRBD2,CASSSGTSPYEQYF,TGTGCCAGCAGCTCCGGGACTAGCCCCTACGAGCAGTACTTC
TRBV3-1/TRBV3-2,.,TRBJ2-7,.,CASSRGLAIYEQYF,TGTGCCAGCAGCAGGGGACTGGCCATCTACGAGCAGTACTTC